A single sample gave rise to the 18 T cell receptor beta chains below, sequenced in a study of blood T cells in healthy people across ages. A J-beta primer mix and a sample-barcoded 5' primer were used in a second PCR of roughly 6 to 12 cycles. TCRdb independently ran MiXCR on the 5' RACE reads; one entry per CDR3 protein. The repertoire has approximately 690,000 distinct CDR3 sequences, around 41% of them found once; the top ten carry around 30%. Sequencing was performed on blood. The receptors were sampled from an older man in good health.

This clonotype has just a few counts. The CDR3 sequence: CASSMTGSFQETQYF. CDR3 nucleotide sequence: TGTGCCAGCAGTATGACAGGGAGTTTCCAAGAGACCCAGTACTTC. The chain is built from TRBV28 and TRBJ2-5, with 7 bases that match TRBD1. Germline values: CDR1 MDHEN, CDR2 SYDVKM. This CDR3 is 15 amino acids long. V lost 5 bases, J lost 1 base, and 7 bases stayed unmatched.

This clonotype was observed a few times. CDR3 coding DNA: TGTGCCAGCAGCCAGAAACTAGCGGGAGGAACCTACGAGCAGTACTTC. Translating gives CASSQKLAGGTYEQYF. The rearrangement joins TRBV4-2 to TRBJ2-7, with 12 bases that match TRBD2. The CDR3 contains 16 residues. V lost 3 bases and J lost 2; bases outside the gene matches: 5. Germline CDR1 reads LGHNA; CDR2 reads YNFKEQ.

V and J are TRBV7-2 and TRBJ1-6; TRBD1 is a possible D gene (5 bases). The CDR3 spans 15 residues. The V end lost 5 bases, the J end lost 6 bases, and 14 bases lay between the germline ends. Germline values: CDR1 SGHTA, CDR2 FQGNSA. The CDR3 DNA sequence: TGTGCCAGCAGCCTCCAAGGCGGGACTAATTCACCCCTCCACTTT. This encodes CASSLQGGTNSPLHF.

In this sample, this clonotype turned up once. This chain links TRBV20-1 with TRBJ2-6; D uncertain. This CDR3 spans 14 amino acids. Germline CDR1 reads DFQATT; CDR2 reads SNEGSKA (reference sequence). V lost 5 bases and J 2 bases, leaving 10 bases between the germline ends. The CDR3 loop reads CSAPPSPGANVLTF. In nucleotides, the CDR3 is TGCAGTGCTCCTCCAAGCCCTGGGGCCAACGTCCTGACTTTC.

This sequence joins TRBV4-2 and TRBJ2-3; 9 bases match TRBD1. V gave up 0 bases and J gave up 2 bases; unmatched junction bases: 6. The CDR3 has 17 amino acids. Germline-derived CDR1 and CDR2 are LGHNA and YNFKEQ. The CDR3 loop is CASSQDKTGGLTDTQYF. The CDR3 DNA reads as TGTGCCAGCAGCCAAGATAAGACAGGGGGTCTCACAGATACGCAGTATTTT.

This clonotype was seen more than once but under ten times. The rearrangement joins TRBV27 to TRBJ1-2; D not resolved. The CDR3 length is 13 residues. Trimming shortened V by 5 bases and J by 4 bases, and 11 bases separated the two germline ends. Germline-derived CDR1 and CDR2 are MNHEY and SMNVEV (reference sequence). This CDR3 is CASSVGIGYGYTF. The CDR3 DNA follows: TGTGCCAGCAGTGTAGGGATTGGCTATGGCTACACCTTC.

The sample holds a few counts of this clonotype. The CDR3 nucleotides are TGTGCCAGCAGCATCAGTAGCGGGAGGGTGGAGACCCAGTACTTC. The encoded protein is CASSISSGRVETQYF. The chain joins TRBV7-8 to TRBJ2-5, with TRBD2 matching 11 bases. The CDR3 has 15 residues. The V and J ends lost 5 bases and 5 bases, in that order; junction bases with no gene match: 7. Germline values: CDR1 SGHVS, CDR2 FQNEAQ.

This sequence joins TRBV7-2 and TRBJ2-4; either TRBD1 or TRBD2 may supply D (5 bases each). CDR1 and CDR2 (germline): SGHTA, FQGNSA. V dropped 4 bases and J dropped 7 bases, with 11 bases sitting between them. CDR3 length: 13 amino acids. This chain's CDR3 is CASSSGARNIQYF. The CDR3 DNA reads TGTGCCAGCAGCTCCGGGGCTCGGAACATTCAGTACTTC.

The sample holds many counts of this clonotype. The chain uses TRBV4-3 and TRBJ2-5; D possibly corresponds to TRBD2 (5 bases). The CDR3 consists of 16 residues. Looked up from germline, CDR1 is LGHNA and CDR2 is YSLEER. V was shortened by 1 base and J by 2 bases, with 14 bases between the two germline ends. The CDR3 loop reads CASSQVEGRAQETQYF. CDR3 nucleotides: TGCGCCAGCAGCCAAGTTGAGGGAAGGGCACAAGAGACCCAGTACTTC.

The V gene is TRBV6-2 or TRBV6-3, the J gene TRBJ1-1; D unclear. There are 14 residues in the CDR3. V lost 5 bases and J 2 bases, leaving 12 bases between the germline ends. In germline, CDR1 is MNHEY, CDR2 SVGEGT. The CDR3 loop is CASSQQKLNTEAFF. The CDR3 DNA follows: TGTGCCAGCAGTCAACAGAAATTAAACACTGAAGCTTTCTTT.

V usage is TRBV6-2 or TRBV6-3 and J usage is TRBJ2-7, with 9 bases aligning to TRBD1. The J call could be wrong; TRBJ2-5 is a better fit for the DNA end. Germline CDR1 is MNHEY and CDR2 is SVGEGT. The CDR3 runs to 15 residues. The CDR3 DNA sequence: TGTGCCAGCAGTTACCGGGACAGGGTAGTTGAGACCCAGTACTTC. As protein: CASSYRDRVVETQYF.

This clonotype was detected only a few times. This rearrangement joins TRBV7-2 to TRBJ2-7; TRBD2 matches 7 bases. This CDR3 has 16 residues. Germline CDR1 reads SGHTA; CDR2 reads FQGNSA. V lost 1 base, J lost 0 bases, and 6 bases stayed unmatched. CDR3 loop: CASSLGSGVASYEQYF. The CDR3, as DNA: TGTGCCAGCAGCTTAGGGAGCGGGGTTGCCTCCTACGAGCAGTACTTC.

The chain is built from TRBV6-1 and TRBJ2-3; 7 bases agree with TRBD1. CDR1 and CDR2 from the germline V gene are MNHNS and SASEGT. Germline trimming cut 0 bases from V and 0 bases from J; bases unmatched to any gene: 3. There are 16 residues in the CDR3. This chain's CDR3 is CASSEAGGSSTDTQYF. CDR3 bases: TGTGCCAGCAGTGAAGCAGGGGGCAGTAGCACAGATACGCAGTATTTT.

In its sample, this clonotype was seen a few times. The chain combines TRBV4-3 with TRBJ1-2; D gene ambiguous. Trimming stripped 0 bases from V and 8 bases from J, with 13 bases between. From germline, CDR1 is LGHNA and CDR2 YSLEER. The CDR3 has 14 amino acids. In DNA form, the CDR3 reads TGCGCCAGCAGCCAAGATCTTGGAGTGAGGGGCTACACCTTC. It encodes CASSQDLGVRGYTF.

The gene calls are TRBV6-1 and TRBJ2-3; 12 nucleotides agree with TRBD2. Germline lookup yields CDR1 MNHNS and CDR2 SASEGT. This CDR3 spans 16 amino acids. With V trimmed by 6 bases and J by 4 bases, 8 bases remained unmatched. The CDR3 reads CASRLSSGRVSDTQYF. In DNA, the CDR3 is TGTGCCAGCAGACTTTCTAGCGGGAGGGTATCAGATACGCAGTATTTT.

This rearrangement joins TRBV7-7 to TRBJ1-6; 7 bases map to TRBD1. From germline, CDR1 is SSHAT and CDR2 FNYEAQ (reference sequence). The length of the CDR3 is 14 residues. V trimming: 6 bases; J trimming: 11 bases; junction bases outside the gene matches: 10. CDR3 coding DNA: TGTGCCAGCAGGAATACAGGGGTTTCGACACCCCTCCACTTT. As protein: CASRNTGVSTPLHF.

The genes are TRBV7-9 and TRBJ2-6; D is possibly TRBD1 (7 bases). This CDR3 is 18 amino acids long. Looked up from germline, CDR1 is SEHNR and CDR2 is FQNEAQ (reference sequence). The V and J ends lost 1 base and 0 bases respectively, with 13 bases between them. CDR3 protein: CASSLVAGQISGANVLTF. CDR3 DNA: TGTGCCAGCAGCTTAGTGGCGGGACAGATCTCTGGGGCCAACGTCCTGACTTTC.

The V and J genes are TRBV7-6 and TRBJ2-7, with D possibly being TRBD2 (5 bases). Looked up from germline, CDR1 is SGHVS and CDR2 is FNYEAQ. This CDR3 comprises 19 residues. The ends were cut back, 1 base at V and 1 base at J, with 23 bases in the middle. The CDR3 DNA sequence: TGTGCCAGCAGCTTAGAATCGAAAAGGGTCGGGCGGGTTTCCTACGAGCAGTACTTC. It encodes CASSLESKRVGRVSYEQYF.